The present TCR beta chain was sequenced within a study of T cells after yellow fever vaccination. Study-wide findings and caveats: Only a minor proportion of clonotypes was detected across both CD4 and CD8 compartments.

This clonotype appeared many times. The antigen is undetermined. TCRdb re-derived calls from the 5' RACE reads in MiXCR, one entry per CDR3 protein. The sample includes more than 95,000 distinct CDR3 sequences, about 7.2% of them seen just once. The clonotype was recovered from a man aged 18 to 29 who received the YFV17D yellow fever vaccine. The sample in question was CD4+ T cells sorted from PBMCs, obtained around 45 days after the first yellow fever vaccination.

The CDR3 sequence is CSARDRRGSGANVLTF. The CDR3 nucleotides read TGCAGTGCTAGAGATCGGCGGGGCTCTGGGGCCAACGTCCTGACTTTC. J is TRBJ2-6 and V is TRBV20-1, with a possible D match to TRBD2 (6 bases). Per the germline V gene, CDR1 is DFQATT and CDR2 is SNEGSKA (reference sequence). The CDR3 loop spans 16 amino acids. V was pared by 0 bases and J by 0 bases, with 9 bases between.